This TCR beta chain comes out of a study of cytomegalovirus exposure and HLA in healthy donors (dated by TCRdb to 2016 to 2017). Study-level background: In an earlier analysis of some 610 of the donors, 250 to 350 Gb of sequence data and 100 million or so unique TCR beta sequences from 180 million or so T cells were reported. Across approximately 400 genotyped donors of the cohort, an average of about 240,000 unique TCR beta nucleotide sequences per donor were sequenced, and roughly 20% of those sequences were non-productive. Because of strong linkage in the cohort, roughly five DR-DQ haplotypes were treated as single units for association and clustering. An earlier analysis of several hundred of the donors used high-throughput TCR beta sequencing to judge whether each TCR beta V gene segment behaved as functional or pseudogenic. HLA typing included class I and class II loci at four-digit resolution. The number of typed donors differed by locus: about 620-630 for A, B, C, DRB1 and DQB1; approximately 540 for DQA1; about 600 for DPA1; and some 430 for DPB1. An early release that covered more than 550 HLA-typed donors contained approximately 300 gigabases of sequencing data and about 84 million unique TCR sequences. Donor age, sex, ethnicity and CMV serostatus were compiled together with the repertoire data. In addition to the first cohort of about 650 subjects, a separate validation cohort of 120 different subjects was used. The study profiled the T cell repertoires of approximately 700 subjects by immunosequencing and related them to cytomegalovirus serostatus. Rather than using new phenotypic data, the later analysis identified candidate immune exposures from TCR beta sequences and from how often those sequences occurred across donors. Genome-wide SNP genotypes for about 65% of the roughly 670 donors were used in a later genetic analysis, which treated that subset as a discovery cohort. To predict cytomegalovirus infection status, the study combined high-throughput TCR immunosequencing, statistical association of individual TCRs with disease status, and machine learning. In a later analysis, previously published TCR beta repertoires from about 640 donors were re-analyzed and high-resolution HLA genotyping was added so that TCR occurrence patterns could be studied. Every discovery cohort repertoire had been produced on one sequencing platform. The genetic ancestry cluster associated with self-reported Caucasian donors included approximately 85% of the 300 to 400 genotyped donors. The study aimed to test whether cataloging public T cell receptors could reveal signatures of past pathogen exposure.

The cohort comprised hundreds of healthy bone marrow donors. At the time of sampling, all cohort members were nominally healthy, though unrecorded immune exposures were likely present. The donor was CMV seronegative and was included in the group of 352 seronegative cohort members. A peripheral blood sample was collected from each donor, and TCR beta sequencing was performed on peripheral blood mononuclear cells. Genomic DNA extraction from the blood cell samples was performed with the Qiagen DNeasy Blood Extraction Kit. The library was built by means of the immunoSEQ multiplex PCR assay. For the multiplex PCR, a mixture combining 60 forward primers for TCR Vbeta segments and 13 reverse primers for TCR Jbeta segments was used. Amplification of the CDR3 region of rearranged TCR beta genes was performed with a multiplex PCR assay on genomic DNA. The amplified TCR beta libraries were sequenced on the Illumina HiSeq System as 87-base-pair reads. Turning to the authors' computational methods: A later analysis counted about 76 million unique TCR beta chains across the 550 to 700 repertoires, and around 9.9 million of these chains were shared by at least two donors. To remove PCR and sequencing errors, raw reads were error-corrected and collapsed into unique sequences using a nearest-neighbor algorithm that merged closely related sequences. To assign V, D and J gene segments, CDR3 sequences were aligned to IMGT reference sequences. Each retained sequence needed at least a six-nucleotide match to both a V gene segment and a J gene segment. A rearrangement counted as productive if the CDR3 had no stop codons and remained in frame with V and J, and every other rearrangement counted as non-productive. Following IMGT convention, CDR3 was defined as the stretch from the second conserved V-encoded cysteine to the conserved J-encoded phenylalanine. The earlier analysis of approximately 500 of the donors excluded sequences that lacked an unambiguous match to a single V gene segment. In an earlier analysis of some 590 of the donors, V segments were called functional above 56.7% productive rearrangements and were called segregating when the between-donor standard deviation exceeded 5%. A statistical classification framework was developed to diagnose cytomegalovirus status using the catalog of TCR beta chain sequences. In a later analysis, TCR nucleotide sequences were compared against IMGT/GENE-DB human TR gene sequences so that V and J genes could be assigned. In a later analysis, CDR3 sequences and most-parsimonious VDJ recombination scenarios were assigned using the TCRdist pipeline. In a later analysis, every TCR beta chain was defined by the combination of its CDR3 amino acid sequence and its V-gene family, and reads without a unique V-gene family were dropped. A later analysis removed 450 to 600 highly shared, low-generation-probability nucleotide sequences to deal with suspected cross-contamination and a sequencing artifact. A later analysis calculated a clonal expansion index for each public chain from normalized within-repertoire ranks of inferred template counts. In a later analysis, generation probabilities were computed using a VDJ recombination model fitted to out-of-frame rearrangements, and the results were checked against IGoR. Hypergeometric tests were used in a later analysis to score TCR-TCR, TCR-HLA and TCR-CMV co-occurrence, with a repertoire-size bias correction applied to the TCR pairs. False discovery rates were estimated in a later analysis by permuting HLA or CMV assignments 20 times. A later analysis grouped co-occurring TCRs with DBSCAN, adding TCRdist sequence similarity when clustering within HLA-allele-positive subsets. Co-occurrence clustering excluded repertoires with fewer than 30,000 or more than 120,000 public chains, plus five with anomalous nucleotide sharing. What TCRdb holds here is the immuneACCESS table cut down to in-frame rearrangements. Part of the clones is not present; checked against another copy, under half of the missing clones reflect an unresolved V gene, and the others are unexplained. The V and J calls and clone size come from that table; D and trimming were worked out from the DNA. The sample table holds 200,000 to 250,000 clones, of which approximately 79% were seen once. Clones ranked in the top ten supply around 1.8% of the sample.

Based on the germline V gene (reference sequence), the CDR1 and CDR2 sequences are MNHEY and SMNVEV. V loses 6 bases of germline sequence and J loses 0 bases, and the interval between the two ends is 6 bases. From cysteine to phenylalanine, the CDR3 is 14 amino acids long. CDR3 DNA is the only sequence kept; it has 42 bases, read in frame from the first base. To note about this clone: This receptor's antigen is unknown. No base quality information exists; no much larger clone differs at one position.

Findings and caveats that apply to the study as a whole: A later analysis found that most CMV-associated TCR beta chains appeared HLA-restricted, with HLA associations seemingly driven largely by CMV exposure. In this cohort, only TCR beta chains were sequenced, and detectable features were limited by the absence of alpha or paired-chain data. Immune exposure information for the cohort was limited to CMV serostatus. A cluster of highly shared sequence variants was judged likely to be a technical artifact of the sequencing pipeline. Some IMGT-functional V segments, including TRBV6-2 and TRBV6-3, could not be told apart with the 87-base-pair reads, so those segments were excluded. According to a later analysis, parvovirus B19, influenza, CMV and Epstein-Barr virus appeared linked to several top co-occurrence clusters. The classifier was reported to diagnose cytomegalovirus status with high specificity and sensitivity in both the original and validation cohorts. The authors suggested that the approach could potentially be generalized to other disease states and immunological phenotypes. In a later analysis, TCR association rates were found to vary across HLA loci, with the most associated TCRs seen for DRB1 alleles and the fewest for HLA-C alleles. In the study, roughly 160 TCR beta chains were listed as associated with cytomegalovirus. Because some donors lacked HLA typing at each locus, the association tests relied only on the typed subset. While some public TCRs were present in many individuals, most TCR sequences turned up only very rarely across donors. In a later genetic analysis, fewer N-insertions in productive TCRs were reported among donors in an Asian-associated ancestry cluster than the roughly 700-donor mean. A later genetic analysis associated a missense DCLRE1C variant with V-gene and J-gene trimming of TCR beta chains, and an independent cohort replicated the association. An earlier analysis of around 500 of the donors showed that most TCR beta V segments appeared in productive rearrangements either about 90% or about 30% of the time, which broadly matched IMGT annotations. A later analysis found that HLA-associated TCR beta chains were more clonally expanded and had lower generation probabilities than equally common non-associated chains. The earlier analysis of about 600 of the donors excluded over 15 rarely observed V segments, including chromosome 9 orphons, because counts were too low. At a false discovery rate of 0.05, a later analysis linked approximately 18,000 TCR beta sequences to specific HLA alleles. In vitro tests confirmed that three of the cytomegalovirus-associated TCR beta chains recognize cytomegalovirus antigens. A further reported finding was that TCR beta sequences accurately predicted the HLA-A and HLA-B alleles for most subjects in the first cohort. Correlated functional status among segregating V segments might be attributable to linkage disequilibrium, but an unknown experimental factor could not be ruled out. The presence/absence analyses assumed that sequencing depth was roughly uniform across donors, and that assumption may not be true. When HLA alleles, especially DR and DQ, strongly co-occurred, attributing TCR associations to individual alleles was difficult.

Sequenced sample: PBMCs. The sequence derives from a man younger than 35 in good health and CMV-seronegative. The V and J genes are TRBV27 and TRBJ2-6, with no confident D gene call. This receptor carries the CDR3 CASRTGSGANVLTF. In nucleotides, the sequence is TGTGCCAGCAGGACGGGCTCTGGGGCCAACGTCCTGACTTTC.